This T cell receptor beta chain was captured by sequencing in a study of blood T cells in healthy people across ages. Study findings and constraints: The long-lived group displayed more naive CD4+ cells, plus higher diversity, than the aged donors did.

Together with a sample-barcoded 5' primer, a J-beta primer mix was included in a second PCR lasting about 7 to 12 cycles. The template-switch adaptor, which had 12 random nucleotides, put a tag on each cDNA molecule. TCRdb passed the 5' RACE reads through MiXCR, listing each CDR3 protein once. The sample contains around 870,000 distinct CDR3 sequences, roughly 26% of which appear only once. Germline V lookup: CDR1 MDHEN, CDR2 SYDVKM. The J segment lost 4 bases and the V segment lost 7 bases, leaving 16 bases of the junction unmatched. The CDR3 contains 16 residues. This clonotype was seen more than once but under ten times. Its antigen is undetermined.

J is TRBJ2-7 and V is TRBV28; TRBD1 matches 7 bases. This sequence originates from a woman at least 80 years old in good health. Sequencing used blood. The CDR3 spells CASMDPRGSSWYEQYF. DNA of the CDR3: TGTGCCAGCATGGACCCCAGGGGGAGTTCGTGGTACGAGCAGTACTTC.